This TCR beta chain emerged from a study of blood T cell repertoires in COVID-19. The wider study: Sample material is recorded as cDNA or gDNA derived from T cells, B-cell-depleted T cells, or PBMCs.

The repertoire was sequenced with immunoSEQ multiplex PCR; TCRdb's copy has only in-frame clones and lacks some. This table holds about 89,000 clones, around 75% found once. V lost 3 bases, J lost 2 bases, and 8 bases lay in between. The CDR3 extends over 14 amino acids. CDR1 KGHDR and CDR2 SFDVKD come from the germline V gene. In this sample, this clone turned up a few times. The Seattle patients, enrolled during active infection, were followed longitudinally. Sequencing used peripheral blood. The V and J genes are TRBV24-1 and TRBJ2-3; no firm D call. The TCR comes from a man between 65 and 85 years old with COVID-19, enrolled during active disease. The CDR3 DNA is TGTGCCACCAGTGATCGGAGATCCACAGATACGCAGTATTTT. It codes for CATSDRRSTDTQYF.